This TCR beta chain is from a study of T cells in Graves' hyperthyroidism and ophthalmopathy. Study-level information: The initial diagnosis was the point when peripheral blood was collected, ahead of any treatment.

RNA transcripts provided the source from which TCR beta CDR3 regions were amplified. The TCR CDR3 was amplified in a first-round RT-PCR using the HTBI primer set. One entry per CDR3 protein, called by TCRdb with MiXCR from the multiplex PCR reads. This table holds about 350,000 distinct CDR3 sequences, 15% to 20% found once. On the basis of clinical symptoms, serum thyroxine and TRAb, thyroid ultrasound and orbital computed tomography, diagnoses were made. This clonotype has at least ten counts. V shed 2 bases and J 4 bases; nucleotides not matched to a gene: 9. This CDR3 region has 16 residues. Looked up from germline, CDR1 is MNHEY and CDR2 is SMNVEV (reference sequence).

The rearrangement uses TRBV27 and TRBJ2-5; 8 bases map to TRBD2. This sequence originates from a woman between 40 and 50 years old with Graves' ophthalmopathy. The sequenced sample consisted of blood. CDR3 DNA sequence: TGTGCCAGCAGTTTAGGAGCGGGAGAATGGTTAGAGACCCAGTACTTC. Amino acids: CASSLGAGEWLETQYF.